Listed below are T cell receptor beta chains from one sample, sequenced in a study of T-cell memory formation after mild COVID-19. MiXCR was run by TCRdb on the 5' RACE reads, yielding one entry per CDR3 protein. The sample includes about 350,000 distinct CDR3 sequences, about 13% of them seen just once. The sequenced sample consisted of PBMCs or a T cell subset sorted from them (not recorded which). The receptors shown here come from a man younger than 30 who had mild COVID-19 (a few samples of this study predate the infection). Cell type and time point are not known. Each CDR3 is given with its conserved first and last residue. The D gene is left open where the match is weak. Expanded clones get a size class; other rows say once, few or many, or leave the size out.

v_call,j_call,clone_size,d_call,cdr3_aa,cdr3_nt
TRBV5-4,TRBJ2-3,few,.,CASRETGTDTQYF,TGTGCCAGCAGGGAAACAGGAACAGATACGCAGTATTTT
TRBV6-5,TRBJ2-3,many,TRBD2,CASSYSLAGFTDTQYF,TGTGCCAGCAGTTACTCACTAGCGGGGTTCACAGATACGCAGTATTTT
TRBV5-1,TRBJ2-3,few,TRBD1,CASRPGQGSDTQYF,TGCGCCAGCAGGCCGGGACAGGGGTCAGATACGCAGTATTTT
TRBV7-2,TRBJ2-4,few,.,CASSLSGGPQNIQYF,TGTGCCAGCAGCTTATCTGGGGGCCCCCAAAACATTCAGTACTTC
TRBV7-2,TRBJ2-5,few,TRBD1,CASSVTGGETQYF,TGTGCCAGCAGCGTGACAGGGGGCGAGACCCAGTACTTC
TRBV4-2,TRBJ2-5,.,TRBD2,CASSQTSGGARGETQYF,TGTGCCAGCAGCCAAACTAGCGGGGGGGCCCGGGGCGAGACCCAGTACTTC
TRBV24-1,TRBJ1-5,few,.,CATSDSGRRAIDQPQHF,TGTGCCACCAGTGATTCAGGACGGAGGGCTATCGATCAGCCCCAGCATTTT
TRBV7-6,TRBJ1-1,many,.,CASSLTGGNTEAFF,TGTGCCAGCAGCTTGACCGGGGGCAACACTGAAGCTTTCTTT
TRBV7-9,TRBJ2-1,few,.,CASSLTEGRSYNEQFF,TGTGCCAGCAGCTTAACCGAGGGGCGGTCCTACAATGAGCAGTTCTTC
TRBV10-3,TRBJ2-1,.,.,CAISELNNEQFF,TGTGCCATCAGTGAACTCAACAATGAGCAGTTCTTC
TRBV7-9,TRBJ2-1,few,.,CASSLGLDYGLFF,TGTGCCAGCAGCCTGGGATTGGATTATGGACTGTTCTTC
TRBV7-2,TRBJ1-5,.,.,CASSFGGGNLNQPQHF,TGTGCCAGCAGCTTTGGCGGCGGCAACCTTAATCAGCCCCAGCATTTT
TRBV4-1,TRBJ1-1,.,.,CASSQVRGGPNTEAFF,TGCGCCAGCAGCCAAGTCAGAGGGGGTCCGAACACTGAAGCTTTCTTT
TRBV20-1,TRBJ2-1,.,.,CSARAPGASSYNEQFF,TGCAGTGCTAGAGCCCCAGGGGCGAGCTCCTACAATGAGCAGTTCTTC
TRBV18,TRBJ1-2,.,.,CASLTGHPANYGYTF,TGTGCCAGCTTAACCGGACACCCAGCTAACTATGGCTACACCTTC
TRBV7-8,TRBJ2-3,.,.,CASSLGGPHADTQYF,TGTGCCAGCAGCTTAGGCGGGCCCCACGCAGATACGCAGTATTTT
TRBV18,TRBJ2-1,many,TRBD2,CASSPLPAGGNEQFF,TGTGCCAGCTCACCACTGCCAGCGGGGGGGAATGAGCAGTTCTTC